This record covers a single T cell receptor (beta chain). Its antigen is unidentified. These data come from a study of OX40 agonist ivuxolimab in advanced cancers. On the study more broadly: People who had prior anti-PD-1, anti-PD-L1 or anti-CTLA-4 therapy could take part, and roughly 40% had some.

Study conclusions and caveats: It was also the case that some nonresponders had low normalized T-cell clonal expansion.

Assay used: immunoSEQ multiplex PCR; TCRdb lists only in-frame clones, some missing. The profile shows roughly 80,000 clones, roughly 84% of them singletons. The CDR3 loop spans 14 amino acids. Trimming cost V 3 bases and J 1 base, with 6 bases left between them. Per the germline V gene, CDR1 is MDHEN and CDR2 is SYDVKM. The chain carries TRBV28 and TRBJ2-2; D may be TRBD1 or TRBD2 (5 bases each). The origin of this receptor is an adult with an advanced solid tumor such as melanoma, head and neck, liver or kidney cancer. The starting material was CD4+ or CD8+ T cells sorted from blood, obtained in a trial of the OX40 agonist ivuxolimab. CDR3 in amino acids: CASSFGGNTGELFF. The CDR3, as DNA: TGTGCCAGCAGTTTTGGGGGGAACACCGGGGAGCTGTTTTTT.